The 3 T cell receptor beta chains presented below share a single source sample, sequenced in a study of blood T cell repertoires in COVID-19. Produced via immunoSEQ multiplex PCR; TCRdb's table is partial and in-frame only. The sample has over 75,000 clones; roughly 90% are singletons. Specimen: peripheral blood. All receptors come from a human donor with active COVID-19. The donor label of this sample is uncertain.

V usage is TRBV5-1 and J usage is TRBJ2-5; tentatively, D is TRBD1 (6 bases). The CDR3 has 13 amino acids. Germline V gene sequence: CDR1 SGHRS, CDR2 YFSETQ. V was clipped by 4 bases and J by 7 bases, with 14 bases between them. CDR3 nucleotide sequence: TGCGCCAGCAGCCTTAAACAGGGTGTGACCCAGTACTTC. It encodes CASSLKQGVTQYF.

The J gene is TRBJ1-2, the V gene TRBV9; possible D gene TRBD1, 6 bases. The germline V gene has CDR1 SGDLS and CDR2 YYNGEE. The CDR3 is 15 residues long. Trimming left V 0 bases short and J 4 bases short, with 13 bases between. CDR3 DNA sequence: TGTGCCAGCAGCGTAGGAGGGGGGGCGACCTATGGCTACACCTTC. Translated: CASSVGGGATYGYTF.

The chain combines TRBV28 with TRBJ2-7; 7 nucleotides match TRBD2. Germline V gives CDR1 MDHEN, CDR2 SYDVKM. Unmatched junction bases numbered 10, after V lost 2 bases and J lost 0 bases. CDR3 length: 17 residues. The CDR3 DNA follows: TGTGCCAGCAGTTTAGAGGTTTACGGGGGGATCTCCTACGAGCAGTACTTC. Protein: CASSLEVYGGISYEQYF. The full variable domain, in which reference TRBV28 and TRBJ2-7 provide the parts outside the CDR3, is DVKVTQSSRYLVKRTGEKVFLECVQDMDHENMFWYRQDPGLGLRLIYFSYDVKMKEKGDIPEGYSVSREKKERFSLILESASTNQTSMYLCASSLEVYGGISYEQYFGPGTRLTVT.